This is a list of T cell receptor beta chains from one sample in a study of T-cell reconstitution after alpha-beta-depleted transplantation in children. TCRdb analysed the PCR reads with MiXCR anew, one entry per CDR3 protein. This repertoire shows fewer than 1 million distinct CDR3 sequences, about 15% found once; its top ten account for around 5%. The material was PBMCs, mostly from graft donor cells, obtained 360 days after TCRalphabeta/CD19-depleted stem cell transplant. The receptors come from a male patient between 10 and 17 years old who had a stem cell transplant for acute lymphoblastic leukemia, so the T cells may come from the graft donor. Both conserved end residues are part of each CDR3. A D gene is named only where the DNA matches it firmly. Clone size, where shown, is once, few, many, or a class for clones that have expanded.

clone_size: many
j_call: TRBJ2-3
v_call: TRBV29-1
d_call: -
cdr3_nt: TGCAGCGTCCGGCTTGTCGGAGGTGCTATTACAGATACGCAGTATTTT
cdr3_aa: CSVRLVGGAITDTQYF

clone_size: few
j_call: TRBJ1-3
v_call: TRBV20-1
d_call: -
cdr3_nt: TGCAGTGCTATCCCAGACACCTCTGGAAACACCATATATTTT
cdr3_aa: CSAIPDTSGNTIYF

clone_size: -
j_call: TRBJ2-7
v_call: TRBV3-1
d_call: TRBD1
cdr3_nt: TGTGCCAGCAGCCAAGACGGACAGGGACCCTACGAGCAGTACTTC
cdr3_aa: CASSQDGQGPYEQYF

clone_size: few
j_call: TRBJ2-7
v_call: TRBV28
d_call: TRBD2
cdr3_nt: TGTGCCAGCAGACAGTTTCTAGCGGGGTCCTACGAGCAGTACTTC
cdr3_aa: CASRQFLAGSYEQYF

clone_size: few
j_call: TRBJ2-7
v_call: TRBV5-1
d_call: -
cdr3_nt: TGCGCCAGCAGCTTGAATATTCGCTCCAAGAGCTCCTACGAGCAGTACTTC
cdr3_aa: CASSLNIRSKSSYEQYF

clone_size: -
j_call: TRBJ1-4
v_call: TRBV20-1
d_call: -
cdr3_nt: TGCAGTGCTTTCAGGGGCGGGGAAAAACTGTTTTTT
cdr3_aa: CSAFRGGEKLFF

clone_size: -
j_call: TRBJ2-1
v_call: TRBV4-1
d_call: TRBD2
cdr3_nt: TGCGCCAGCAGCCAAGGTATTAGCGGGCCCTACAATGAGCAGTTCTTC
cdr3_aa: CASSQGISGPYNEQFF

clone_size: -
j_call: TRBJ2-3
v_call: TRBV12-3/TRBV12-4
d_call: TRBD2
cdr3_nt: TGTGCCAGCAGTTTCGGCGTCCTAGCGGTTGACACAGATACGCAGTATTTT
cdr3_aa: CASSFGVLAVDTDTQYF

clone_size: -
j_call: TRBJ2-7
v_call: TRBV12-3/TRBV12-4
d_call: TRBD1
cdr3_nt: TGTGCCAGCAGTTTAGGGGACAGGTTCTACGAGCAGTACTTC
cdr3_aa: CASSLGDRFYEQYF

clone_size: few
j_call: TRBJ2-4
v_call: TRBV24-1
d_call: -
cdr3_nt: TGTGCCACCAGTGGAGAAATTGACAAAAACATTCAGTACTTC
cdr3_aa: CATSGEIDKNIQYF